This TCR beta chain was observed in a study of control samples from healthy donors and cancer patients. Here immunoSEQ multiplex PCR was the method, and the copy in TCRdb shows in-frame clones only, minus some. Among about 170,000 clones listed, 91% were seen once. J was trimmed by 1 base and V by 5 bases; bases with no gene match: 5. This CDR3 comprises 15 residues. The germline V gene encodes CDR1 MNHNY and CDR2 SVGAGI (reference sequence). The V and J genes are TRBV6-6 and TRBJ1-2, with 9 positions matching TRBD1. The sequencing input was blood. The sequence came from a woman aged 30 to 39 in good health. CDR3 residues: CASSPRDRDNYGYTF. Here the CDR3 DNA reads TGTGCCAGCAGTCCCCGGGACAGGGATAACTATGGCTACACCTTC.